A selection of T cell receptor beta chains follows, all from one sample in a study of OX40 agonist ivuxolimab in advanced cancers. The protocol was immunoSEQ multiplex PCR, while the TCRdb copy is restricted to in-frame clones and leaves out a portion. The table includes about 38,000 clones, more than 75% detected once. Source: CD4+ or CD8+ T cells sorted from blood, taken in a trial of the OX40 agonist ivuxolimab. The receptors derive from an adult with an advanced solid tumor such as melanoma, head and neck, liver or kidney cancer. Both conserved end residues are part of each CDR3. Fields, in order: CDR3 protein, CDR3 DNA, V gene, D gene, J gene, clone size. D genes are given only for firm matches. Size is stated for part of the rows, as once, few or many counts, or as a class when the clone is expanded.

cdr3_aa: CASSPDSYSNQPQHF; cdr3_nt: TGTGCCAGCAGTCCGGACAGTTATAGCAATCAGCCCCAGCATTTT; v_call: TRBV2; d_call: NA; j_call: TRBJ1-5; clone_size: NA
cdr3_aa: CATTLGQVSAEAFF; cdr3_nt: TGTGCCACCACCCTAGGACAGGTGAGCGCTGAAGCTTTCTTT; v_call: TRBV28; d_call: TRBD1; j_call: TRBJ1-1; clone_size: NA
cdr3_aa: CASSTWTSGGAGELFF; cdr3_nt: TGTGCCAGCAGCACCTGGACTAGCGGGGGGGCCGGGGAGCTGTTTTTT; v_call: TRBV7-8; d_call: TRBD2; j_call: TRBJ2-2; clone_size: NA
cdr3_aa: CASSSGIYGYTF; cdr3_nt: TGTGCCAGCAGCTCAGGGATCTATGGCTACACCTTC; v_call: TRBV5-4; d_call: NA; j_call: TRBJ1-2; clone_size: NA
cdr3_aa: CASSPGRETEAFF; cdr3_nt: TGTGCCAGCTCACCAGGCCGGGAGACTGAAGCTTTCTTT; v_call: TRBV18; d_call: NA; j_call: TRBJ1-1; clone_size: NA
cdr3_aa: CASSPRGVRGTGELFF; cdr3_nt: TGTGCCAGCAGCCCCCGTGGGGTCCGGGGGACCGGGGAGCTGTTTTTT; v_call: TRBV7-2; d_call: NA; j_call: TRBJ2-2; clone_size: once
cdr3_aa: CATSRAGGHSGEQFF; cdr3_nt: TGTGCCACCAGCAGAGCGGGAGGGCATTCCGGTGAGCAGTTCTTC; v_call: TRBV15; d_call: TRBD2; j_call: TRBJ2-1; clone_size: NA
cdr3_aa: CASSGRGNAGIVTEAFF; cdr3_nt: TGCGCCAGCAGCGGACGAGGGAATGCCGGGATTGTCACTGAAGCTTTCTTT; v_call: TRBV5-1; d_call: NA; j_call: TRBJ1-1; clone_size: NA
cdr3_aa: CASSEPGQGVAQPQHF; cdr3_nt: TGTGCCAGCAGTGAACCCGGACAGGGAGTGGCTCAGCCCCAGCATTTT; v_call: TRBV6-1; d_call: TRBD1; j_call: TRBJ1-5; clone_size: NA
cdr3_aa: CASKVYPPSRANEKLFF; cdr3_nt: TGTGCCAGTAAAGTTTATCCCCCTTCGCGCGCTAATGAAAAACTGTTTTTT; v_call: TRBV19; d_call: NA; j_call: TRBJ1-4; clone_size: NA
cdr3_aa: CASSLTPPHSGANVLTF; cdr3_nt: TGCGCCAGCAGCTTGACGCCTCCACACTCTGGGGCCAACGTCCTGACTTTC; v_call: TRBV4-1; d_call: NA; j_call: TRBJ2-6; clone_size: NA
cdr3_aa: CASSRGLAGSGLHEQYF; cdr3_nt: TGTGCCAGCAGCCGCGGACTAGCGGGATCCGGATTACACGAGCAGTACTTC; v_call: TRBV5-5; d_call: TRBD2; j_call: TRBJ2-7; clone_size: few
cdr3_aa: CASSFSRSPYGYTF; cdr3_nt: TGTGCCAGCAGTTTTTCTAGGTCGCCGTATGGCTACACCTTC; v_call: TRBV28; d_call: NA; j_call: TRBJ1-2; clone_size: NA
cdr3_aa: CASSDPRTVQETQYF; cdr3_nt: TGTGCCAGCAGTGACCCAAGGACGGTCCAAGAGACCCAGTACTTC; v_call: TRBV6-1; d_call: NA; j_call: TRBJ2-5; clone_size: NA
cdr3_aa: CASSFGQAPYEQYF; cdr3_nt: TGTGCCAGCAGTTTCGGACAGGCTCCCTACGAGCAGTACTTC; v_call: TRBV28; d_call: TRBD1; j_call: TRBJ2-7; clone_size: NA
cdr3_aa: CASSVGNEPTYEQYF; cdr3_nt: TGTGCCAGCAGCGTAGGGAACGAACCGACCTACGAGCAGTACTTC; v_call: TRBV9; d_call: NA; j_call: TRBJ2-7; clone_size: NA
cdr3_aa: CASSLQGQNTEAFF; cdr3_nt: TGCGCCAGCAGCTTGCAGGGGCAGAACACTGAAGCTTTCTTT; v_call: TRBV5-1; d_call: NA; j_call: TRBJ1-1; clone_size: once
cdr3_aa: CASSRSGTENQPQHF; cdr3_nt: TGTGCCAGCAGCCGTTCCGGGACAGAAAATCAGCCCCAGCATTTT; v_call: TRBV11-2; d_call: TRBD1; j_call: TRBJ1-5; clone_size: NA
cdr3_aa: CASSLSQPNTEAFF; cdr3_nt: TGTGCCAGCAGCTTAAGCCAACCGAACACTGAAGCTTTCTTT; v_call: TRBV7-9; d_call: NA; j_call: TRBJ1-1; clone_size: NA
cdr3_aa: CAWSPGIAEAFF; cdr3_nt: TGTGCCTGGAGTCCGGGTATCGCTGAAGCTTTCTTT; v_call: TRBV30; d_call: NA; j_call: TRBJ1-1; clone_size: NA
cdr3_aa: CASSLFSSYEQYF; cdr3_nt: TGTGCCAGCAGCCTCTTTAGCTCCTACGAGCAGTACTTC; v_call: TRBV14; d_call: NA; j_call: TRBJ2-7; clone_size: few
cdr3_aa: CASNNGPRMNQPQHF; cdr3_nt: TGTGCCAGCAACAACGGACCTCGTATGAATCAGCCCCAGCATTTT; v_call: TRBV6-6; d_call: NA; j_call: TRBJ1-5; clone_size: once
cdr3_aa: CASRAGTGGFNEQFF; cdr3_nt: TGTGCCAGCAGGGCCGGGACAGGGGGCTTTAATGAGCAGTTCTTC; v_call: TRBV5-4; d_call: TRBD1; j_call: TRBJ2-1; clone_size: once
cdr3_aa: CASSERESSYEQYF; cdr3_nt: TGTGCCAGCAGTGAACGGGAGAGCTCCTACGAGCAGTACTTC; v_call: TRBV6-1; d_call: NA; j_call: TRBJ2-7; clone_size: once
cdr3_aa: CASSLLSGSEQYF; cdr3_nt: TGTGCCAGCAGCTTATTATCAGGTTCCGAGCAGTACTTC; v_call: TRBV7-8; d_call: NA; j_call: TRBJ2-7; clone_size: NA
cdr3_aa: CASSLGAGGSGELFF; cdr3_nt: TGTGCCAGCAGCTTAGGGGCAGGAGGGTCCGGGGAGCTGTTTTTT; v_call: TRBV7-6; d_call: NA; j_call: TRBJ2-2; clone_size: NA
cdr3_aa: CAISESLLAGPKNIQYF; cdr3_nt: TGTGCCATCAGTGAGTCACTACTAGCGGGACCCAAAAACATTCAGTACTTC; v_call: TRBV10-3; d_call: TRBD2; j_call: TRBJ2-4; clone_size: NA
cdr3_aa: CASSLWELAGANTGELFF; cdr3_nt: TGTGCCAGCAGTTTATGGGAACTAGCGGGAGCTAACACCGGGGAGCTGTTTTTT; v_call: TRBV27; d_call: TRBD2; j_call: TRBJ2-2; clone_size: NA
cdr3_aa: CASRVAGEGNTEAFF; cdr3_nt: TGTGCCAGCAGGGTTGCGGGGGAGGGGAACACTGAAGCTTTCTTT; v_call: TRBV5-6; d_call: NA; j_call: TRBJ1-1; clone_size: NA
cdr3_aa: CASSIRDRGRNEQFF; cdr3_nt: TGTGCCAGCAGCATCCGGGACAGGGGACGCAATGAGCAGTTCTTC; v_call: TRBV7-9; d_call: TRBD1; j_call: TRBJ2-1; clone_size: NA
cdr3_aa: CASSLAGGETQYF; cdr3_nt: TGTGCCAGCAGCTTAGCAGGGGGAGAGACCCAGTACTTC; v_call: TRBV7-9; d_call: NA; j_call: TRBJ2-5; clone_size: once
cdr3_aa: CASSQSSQGARGYTF; cdr3_nt: TGTGCCAGCAGCCAAAGTTCACAGGGGGCGCGTGGCTACACCTTC; v_call: TRBV14; d_call: TRBD1; j_call: TRBJ1-2; clone_size: NA
cdr3_aa: CASNGFRGEQYF; cdr3_nt: TGTGCCAGCAATGGGTTCAGAGGCGAGCAGTACTTC; v_call: TRBV2; d_call: NA; j_call: TRBJ2-7; clone_size: NA
cdr3_aa: CASSTMPGTEETQYF; cdr3_nt: TGCGCCAGCAGCACGATGCCTGGGACCGAAGAGACCCAGTACTTC; v_call: TRBV5-1; d_call: NA; j_call: TRBJ2-5; clone_size: NA
cdr3_aa: CASSDAGTQETQYF; cdr3_nt: TGTGCCAGCAGTGACGCCGGGACCCAAGAGACCCAGTACTTC; v_call: TRBV6-1; d_call: NA; j_call: TRBJ2-5; clone_size: NA
cdr3_aa: CASSPDTTNEKLFF; cdr3_nt: TGTGCCAGCTCCCCTGACACAACTAATGAAAAACTGTTTTTT; v_call: TRBV27; d_call: NA; j_call: TRBJ1-4; clone_size: large
cdr3_aa: CASSPSGGNQPQHF; cdr3_nt: TGTGCCAGCTCACCATCGGGGGGTAATCAGCCCCAGCATTTT; v_call: TRBV18; d_call: NA; j_call: TRBJ1-5; clone_size: NA
cdr3_aa: CASGGRGQETQYF; cdr3_nt: TGTGCCAGCGGCGGGCGGGGCCAAGAGACCCAGTACTTC; v_call: TRBV7-2; d_call: NA; j_call: TRBJ2-5; clone_size: NA
cdr3_aa: CAWSLGIPRADTQYF; cdr3_nt: TGTGCCTGGAGTCTAGGCATACCCAGGGCAGATACGCAGTATTTT; v_call: TRBV30; d_call: NA; j_call: TRBJ2-3; clone_size: NA
cdr3_aa: CATSRRVAGTDSYNEQFF; cdr3_nt: TGTGCCACCAGCAGGAGAGTGGCGGGGACGGATTCCTACAATGAGCAGTTCTTC; v_call: TRBV15; d_call: NA; j_call: TRBJ2-1; clone_size: few
cdr3_aa: CASSLQGAEAFF; cdr3_nt: TGTGCCAGCAGCCTACAGGGTGCTGAAGCTTTCTTT; v_call: TRBV5-4; d_call: NA; j_call: TRBJ1-1; clone_size: NA
cdr3_aa: CASSAGEDTDTQYF; cdr3_nt: TGTGCCAGCAGCGCCGGTGAGGACACAGATACGCAGTATTTT; v_call: TRBV9; d_call: NA; j_call: TRBJ2-3; clone_size: few
cdr3_aa: CASSVVGDGTYEQYF; cdr3_nt: TGTGCCAGCAGCGTAGTGGGGGACGGAACCTACGAGCAGTACTTC; v_call: TRBV9; d_call: NA; j_call: TRBJ2-7; clone_size: NA
cdr3_aa: CASGGQNEKLFF; cdr3_nt: TGTGCAAGCGGGGGGCAAAATGAAAAACTGTTTTTT; v_call: TRBV28; d_call: NA; j_call: TRBJ1-4; clone_size: NA
cdr3_aa: CASSQTGYMADTQYF; cdr3_nt: TGCGCCAGCAGCCAGACAGGGTATATGGCAGATACGCAGTATTTT; v_call: TRBV4-1; d_call: TRBD1; j_call: TRBJ2-3; clone_size: NA
cdr3_aa: CASSERYGYTF; cdr3_nt: TGTGCCAGCAGCGAAAGATATGGCTACACCTTC; v_call: TRBV7-9; d_call: NA; j_call: TRBJ1-2; clone_size: NA
cdr3_aa: CASSAVTSGGAQEQFF; cdr3_nt: TGTGCCAGTAGTGCCGTGACTAGCGGGGGGGCACAAGAGCAGTTCTTC; v_call: TRBV19; d_call: TRBD2; j_call: TRBJ2-1; clone_size: NA
cdr3_aa: CASLDRQNTEAFF; cdr3_nt: TGTGCCAGTCTGGACAGGCAGAACACTGAAGCTTTCTTT; v_call: TRBV28; d_call: TRBD1; j_call: TRBJ1-1; clone_size: once
cdr3_aa: CASSVGTVNEAFF; cdr3_nt: TGTGCCAGCAGCGTCGGGACAGTGAATGAAGCTTTCTTT; v_call: TRBV11-3; d_call: TRBD1; j_call: TRBJ1-1; clone_size: NA
cdr3_aa: CASSPPLAPHEQYF; cdr3_nt: TGTGCCAGCTCACCCCCCCTAGCCCCCCACGAGCAGTACTTC; v_call: TRBV18; d_call: NA; j_call: TRBJ2-7; clone_size: NA
cdr3_aa: CASSRTSGGPSYEQYF; cdr3_nt: TGCGCCAGCAGCCGGACTAGCGGGGGGCCGTCCTACGAGCAGTACTTC; v_call: TRBV4-1; d_call: TRBD2; j_call: TRBJ2-7; clone_size: NA
cdr3_aa: CASRSGPSTDTQYF; cdr3_nt: TGTGCCAGCCGTAGCGGACCTAGCACAGATACGCAGTATTTT; v_call: TRBV6-5; d_call: NA; j_call: TRBJ2-3; clone_size: NA
cdr3_aa: CASSSTGSRGETQYF; cdr3_nt: TGTGCCAGCAGCTCCACAGGCTCCAGGGGAGAGACCCAGTACTTC; v_call: TRBV7-3; d_call: NA; j_call: TRBJ2-5; clone_size: NA